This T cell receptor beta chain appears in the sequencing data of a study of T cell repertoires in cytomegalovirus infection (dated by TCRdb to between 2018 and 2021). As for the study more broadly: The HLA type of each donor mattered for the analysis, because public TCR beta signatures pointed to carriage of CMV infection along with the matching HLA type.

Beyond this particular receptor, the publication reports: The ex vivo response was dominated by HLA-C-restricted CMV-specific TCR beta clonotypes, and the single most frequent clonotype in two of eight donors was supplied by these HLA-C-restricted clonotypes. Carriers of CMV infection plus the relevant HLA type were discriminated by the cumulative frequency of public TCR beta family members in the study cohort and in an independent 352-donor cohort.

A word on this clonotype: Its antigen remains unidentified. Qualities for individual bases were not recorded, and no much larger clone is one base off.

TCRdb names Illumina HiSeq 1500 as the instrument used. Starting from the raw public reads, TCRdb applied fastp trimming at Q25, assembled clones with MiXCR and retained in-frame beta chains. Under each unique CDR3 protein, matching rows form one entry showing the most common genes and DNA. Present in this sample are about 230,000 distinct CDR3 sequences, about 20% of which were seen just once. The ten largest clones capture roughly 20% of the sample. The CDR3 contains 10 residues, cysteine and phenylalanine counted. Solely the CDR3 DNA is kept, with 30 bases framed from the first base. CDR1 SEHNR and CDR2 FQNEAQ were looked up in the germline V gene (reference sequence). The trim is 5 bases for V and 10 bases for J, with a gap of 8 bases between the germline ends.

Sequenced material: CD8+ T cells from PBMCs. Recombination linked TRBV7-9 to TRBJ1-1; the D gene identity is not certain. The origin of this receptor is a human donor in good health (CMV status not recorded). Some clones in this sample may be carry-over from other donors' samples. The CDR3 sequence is CASSSLGAFF. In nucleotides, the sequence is TGTGCCAGCAGCAGCCTCGGAGCTTTCTTT.